Each of the 22 T cell receptor beta chains below was sequenced from the same sample in a study of T cell responses to AZD1222 COVID-19 vaccine. Libraries were prepared by immunoSEQ multiplex PCR; TCRdb keeps only in-frame clonotypes and omits some of them. Of 110,000 to 150,000 clones detected, roughly 90% appear once; the ten largest clones hold roughly 3%. The material sequenced was peripheral blood, taken 28 days after the second AZD1222 dose. The receptors come from an adult who received the AZD1222 COVID-19 vaccine.

The chain links TRBV9 to TRBJ2-2; D is undetermined. This CDR3 is 13 amino acids long. Germline V gives CDR1 SGDLS, CDR2 YYNGEE. Trimming pared 2 bases from V and 6 bases from J, leaving 8 bases between. The CDR3 DNA sequence: TGTGCCAGCAGCGTCAGAGATTCCGGGGAGCTGTTTTTT. Residues: CASSVRDSGELFF.

The chain employs TRBV29-1 and TRBJ2-1; 8 nucleotides agree with TRBD2. In germline, CDR1 is SQVTM, CDR2 ANQGSEA. The CDR3 sequence is 15 residues long. V lost 2 bases and J lost 7; bases outside the gene matches: 10. Written as DNA, the CDR3 is TGCAGCGTTGAATACGGGCGGGAGCGGGGGAATGAGCAGTTCTTC. This gives the protein CSVEYGRERGNEQFF.

This clone was seen only a few times. V gene TRBV28 combines with J gene TRBJ1-3; no clear D gene. The CDR3 sequence is 13 residues long. Germline CDR1 and CDR2: MDHEN and SYDVKM. Between the trimmed V and J ends, which lost 10 bases and 2 bases, there was a span of 12 bases. The CDR3: CATAEVTGNTIYF. CDR3 nucleotide sequence: TGTGCCACCGCGGAGGTGACTGGAAACACCATATATTTT.

V usage is TRBV28 and J usage is TRBJ2-5, with D hard to call. Between the trimmed V and J ends, which lost 6 bases and 4 bases, there was a span of 12 bases. Germline lookup yields CDR1 MDHEN and CDR2 SYDVKM. This CDR3 has 13 residues. The CDR3 nucleotides read TGTGCCAGCAGCCGCCCCGTCCCAGAGACCCAGTACTTC. Translation gives CASSRPVPETQYF.

The chain employs TRBV6-5 and TRBJ1-5, with D possibly being TRBD1 (5 bases). CDR1 is MNHEY and CDR2 is SVGAGI in the germline V gene. The germline V and J ends were trimmed by 2 bases and 0 bases, with 11 bases remaining between them. This CDR3 contains 16 residues. This chain's CDR3 is CASSYGDSHSNQPQHF. In DNA, the CDR3 is TGTGCCAGCAGTTACGGGGACTCCCATAGCAATCAGCCCCAGCATTTT.

This clone was seen a single time. V is TRBV13 and J is TRBJ2-2; 7 nucleotides match TRBD1. With V trimmed by 5 bases and J by 7 bases, 7 bases remained unmatched. This CDR3 has 14 amino acids. The germline V gene has CDR1 PRHDT and CDR2 FYEKMQ (reference sequence). CDR3 region: CASSLDRAIGELFF. CDR3 bases: TGTGCCAGCAGCCTCGACAGGGCCATCGGGGAGCTGTTTTTT.

The rearrangement joins TRBV18 to TRBJ1-3; possible D gene TRBD1, 5 bases. The germline gives CDR1 KGHSH, CDR2 LQKENI. Trimming took off 3 bases at V and 2 bases at J, with 11 bases between the two ends. CDR3 size: 15 residues. The CDR3 sequence is CASSPGTGTGNTIYF. DNA of the CDR3: TGTGCCAGCTCACCGGGGACTGGAACTGGAAACACCATATATTTT.

The chain recombines TRBV10-3 with TRBJ1-1, with D possibly TRBD1 on 6 matching bases. V was cut by 3 bases and J by 1 base, with 9 bases left in between. The germline CDR1 and CDR2 sequences are ENHRY and SYGVKD. The CDR3 has 14 residues. The CDR3 nucleotides are TGTGCCATCAGTGATCGACAGGAGAACACTGAAGCTTTCTTT. It codes for CAISDRQENTEAFF.

This chain connects TRBV19 to TRBJ1-2, with D maybe TRBD1 (5 bases). The CDR3 covers 13 residues. Trimming cost V 8 bases and J 0 bases, with 10 bases left between them. Germline V CDR1 and CDR2: LNHDA, SQIVND (reference sequence). The CDR3 coding sequence is TGTGCCAGTTCGACAGATACTAACTATGGCTACACCTTC. Translation: CASSTDTNYGYTF.

The chain has TRBV3-1 (or the pseudogene TRBV3-2) and TRBJ2-7; no reliable D call. The CDR3 is 13 residues long. V gave up 5 bases and J gave up 3 bases, with 11 bases separating them. Germline-derived CDR1 and CDR2 are LGHDT and YNNKEL (reference sequence). The CDR3 is CASSTEGIYEQYF. For the CDR3, the DNA is TGTGCCAGCAGCACAGAAGGCATCTACGAGCAGTACTTC.

The chain combines TRBV19 with TRBJ1-1, with D possibly TRBD1 on 5 matching bases. This CDR3 region has 16 residues. V lost 1 base and J lost 4, with 16 bases in between. Germline CDR1 reads LNHDA; CDR2 reads SQIVND (reference sequence). The DNA of the CDR3 is TGTGCCAGTAGTATAGGTGCAGCCGGGGCATCCACTGAAGCTTTCTTT. Amino acids: CASSIGAAGASTEAFF. Based on the CDR3 plus reference TRBV19 and TRBJ1-1, the full variable domain is DGGITQSPKYLFRKEGQNVTLSCEQNLNHDAMYWYRQDPGQGLRLIYYSQIVNDFQKGDIAEGYSVSREKKESFPLTVTSAQKNPTAFYLCASSIGAAGASTEAFFGQGTRLTVV.

This sequence joins TRBV7-9 and TRBJ2-7, with D possibly TRBD1 on 5 matching bases. The CDR3 consists of 14 residues. The V gene's germline CDR1 is SEHNR and CDR2 FQNEAQ (reference sequence). Trimming cost V 6 bases and J 2 bases, with 14 bases left between them. CDR3 protein: CASSPVTEPYEQYF. CDR3 nucleotide sequence: TGTGCCAGCAGTCCCGTGACAGAACCCTACGAGCAGTACTTC.

The chain carries TRBV18 and TRBJ2-3; maybe TRBD2 (6 bases). Germline V gene data show CDR1 as KGHSH and CDR2 as LQKENI. Between the trimmed V and J ends, which lost 0 bases and 13 bases, there was a span of 23 bases. The CDR3 consists of 16 residues. CDR3 in DNA: TGTGCCAGCTCACCACCGGGGGGAGGCCCTTTCACCCCCGAGTATTTT. Amino acid sequence: CASSPPGGGPFTPEYF.

The genes are TRBV5-5 and TRBJ1-6; D gene ambiguous. Trimming pared 4 bases from V and 8 bases from J, leaving 19 bases between. In germline, CDR1 is SGHKS, CDR2 YYEKEE (reference sequence). CDR3 length: 16 amino acids. CDR3 DNA: TGTGCCAGCAGCCCGGAGAGGGCCCCCGGCCATTCACCCCTCCACTTT. Amino acid sequence: CASSPERAPGHSPLHF.

The chain is built from TRBV28 and TRBJ2-3; maybe TRBD1 (5 bases). The CDR3 runs to 15 residues. Germline V gene sequence: CDR1 MDHEN, CDR2 SYDVKM. V shed 2 bases and J shed 5 bases, with 14 bases lying between them. For the CDR3, the DNA is TGTGCCAGCAGTTTAGGGGCAGGGTATCAAGATACGCAGTATTTT. Translating it yields CASSLGAGYQDTQYF.

Written as DNA, the CDR3 is TGTGCCAGCAGCTTGGTTGCAGGAACAGATACGCAGTATTTT. Its translation is CASSLVAGTDTQYF. The chain has TRBV5-5 and TRBJ2-3; D gene uncertain. Trimming cost V 0 bases and J 3 bases, with 8 bases left between them. The CDR3 is 14 residues long. Germline V CDR1 and CDR2: SGHKS, YYEKEE (reference sequence).

The chain has TRBV28 and TRBJ2-1; D tentatively reads TRBD1 or TRBD2 (7 bases each). In germline, CDR1 is MDHEN, CDR2 SYDVKM. With 4 bases removed from V and 2 bases from J, the gap between germline ends came to 15 bases. CDR3 size: 16 residues. CDR3 DNA sequence: TGTGCCAGCAGTTCTGGACTAGGGGGCCCCTACAATGAGCAGTTCTTC. It translates to CASSSGLGGPYNEQFF.

This clone appeared a few times. The chain couples TRBV18 to TRBJ2-7; 10 positions agree with TRBD2. The CDR3 has 15 residues. Looked up from germline, CDR1 is KGHSH and CDR2 is LQKENI. The V gene end was trimmed by 4 bases and the J gene end by 0 bases; junction bases not matched to a gene: 3. The CDR3 nucleotides are TGTGCCAGCTCACTCGCTAGCGGGAGCTCCTACGAGCAGTACTTC. Amino acids: CASSLASGSSYEQYF.

V gene TRBV28 combines with J gene TRBJ1-4; D might be TRBD1 (5 bases). This CDR3 contains 14 residues. CDR1 is MDHEN, CDR2 SYDVKM, per germline. V lost 7 bases and J 8 bases, leaving 17 bases between the germline ends. DNA for the CDR3: TGTGCCAGCATACGGGGGGGGAATCGGGAAAAACTGTTTTTT. As protein: CASIRGGNREKLFF.

This chain joins TRBV19 and TRBJ1-2, with D possibly matching TRBD1 (6 bases). V dropped 5 bases and J dropped 1 base, with 11 bases sitting between them. There are 14 residues in the CDR3. Germline V CDR1 and CDR2: LNHDA, SQIVND (reference sequence). CDR3 region: CASSAVQGNYGYTF. CDR3 nucleotide sequence: TGTGCCAGTAGTGCCGTACAGGGTAACTATGGCTACACCTTC.

The chain carries TRBV5-1 and TRBJ2-1; 9 bases match TRBD2. Trimming took 4 bases from V and 6 from J; bases not matched to a gene: 14. Per the germline V gene, CDR1 is SGHRS and CDR2 is YFSETQ. The CDR3 covers 17 residues. The CDR3 DNA sequence: TGCGCCAGCAGCCCGGCGGCGGGAGGGTTGGCGCGCAATGAGCAGTTCTTC. Residues: CASSPAAGGLARNEQFF. The full variable domain, its missing parts supplied by reference TRBV5-1 and TRBJ2-1, is KAGVTQTPRYLIKTRGQQVTLSCSPISGHRSVSWYQQTPGQGLQFLFEYFSETQRNKGNFPGRFSGRQFSNSRSEMNVSTLELGDSALYLCASSPAAGGLARNEQFFGPGTRLTVL.

The V gene is TRBV24-1, the J gene TRBJ2-2; 7 bases match TRBD1. V gave up 11 bases and J gave up 3 bases; unmatched junction bases: 8. Germline CDR1 is KGHDR and CDR2 is SFDVKD. This CDR3 region has 14 residues. DNA of the CDR3: TGTGCCAGCGGGCCTCAGGGGGACACCGGGGAGCTGTTTTTT. Its protein product is CASGPQGDTGELFF.